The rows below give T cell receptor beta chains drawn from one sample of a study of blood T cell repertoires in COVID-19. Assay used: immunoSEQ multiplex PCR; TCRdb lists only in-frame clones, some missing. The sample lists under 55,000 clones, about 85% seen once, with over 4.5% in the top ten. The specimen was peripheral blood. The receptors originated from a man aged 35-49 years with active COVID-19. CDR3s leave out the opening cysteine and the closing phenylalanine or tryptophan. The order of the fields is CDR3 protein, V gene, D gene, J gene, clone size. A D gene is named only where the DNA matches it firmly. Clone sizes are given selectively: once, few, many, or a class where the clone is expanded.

CDR3: ASSTSDEQY
V: TRBV2
D: .
J: TRBJ2-7
size: .

CDR3: VLAGRVNEQF
V: TRBV30
D: TRBD2
J: TRBJ2-1
size: .

CDR3: ASSLAPGAPNYGYT
V: TRBV5-1
D: .
J: TRBJ1-2
size: .

CDR3: ASAWDKSSYEQY
V: TRBV19
D: .
J: TRBJ2-7
size: .

CDR3: ASRTGSTNEKLF
V: TRBV6-5
D: .
J: TRBJ1-4
size: .

CDR3: ASSQGGETQY
V: TRBV6-6
D: TRBD2
J: TRBJ2-5
size: few

CDR3: ASSQVLRTGFGYT
V: TRBV3-1/TRBV3-2
D: TRBD1
J: TRBJ1-2
size: .

CDR3: ASSLGGDDEQF
V: TRBV28
D: .
J: TRBJ2-1
size: .

CDR3: ASSLAGSRGTDTQY
V: TRBV11-3
D: .
J: TRBJ2-3
size: .

CDR3: ASSQVAGAGELF
V: TRBV14
D: TRBD2
J: TRBJ2-2
size: .

CDR3: ASSVDNSPLH
V: TRBV5-1
D: .
J: TRBJ1-6
size: .

CDR3: ASSELWTGTETDTQY
V: TRBV18
D: TRBD1
J: TRBJ2-3
size: .

CDR3: ASSPRLPNYGYT
V: TRBV19
D: .
J: TRBJ1-2
size: .

CDR3: ASSAGTGHRT
V: TRBV9
D: TRBD1
J: TRBJ1-2
size: .

CDR3: ASKGINNEKLF
V: TRBV27
D: .
J: TRBJ1-4
size: .

CDR3: ASSKTRRWGDRSLYSNQPQH
V: TRBV21-1
D: .
J: TRBJ1-5
size: .

CDR3: AFRLASTRELF
V: TRBV30
D: TRBD2
J: TRBJ2-2
size: .

CDR3: ASSRQGTYTGELF
V: TRBV6-2/TRBV6-3
D: TRBD1
J: TRBJ2-2
size: once

CDR3: ASSDERSSPLH
V: TRBV6-1
D: .
J: TRBJ1-6
size: .

CDR3: ASSLRGDEKLF
V: TRBV12-3/TRBV12-4
D: .
J: TRBJ1-4
size: .

CDR3: ASSPEAVAEAF
V: TRBV18
D: .
J: TRBJ1-1
size: .

CDR3: ASSPPYRSTGELF
V: TRBV7-9
D: .
J: TRBJ2-2
size: .

CDR3: ASSLKPGTTDTQY
V: TRBV5-1
D: .
J: TRBJ2-3
size: once

CDR3: ASSPSAGGLYEQY
V: TRBV18
D: .
J: TRBJ2-7
size: .

CDR3: AWEAGIDEQY
V: TRBV30
D: .
J: TRBJ2-7
size: few

CDR3: ASSPSSYEQY
V: TRBV28
D: .
J: TRBJ2-7
size: .

CDR3: ASRTGFEQY
V: TRBV12-3/TRBV12-4
D: TRBD1
J: TRBJ2-7
size: .

CDR3: ASRFGQGAGEQY
V: TRBV5-1
D: TRBD1
J: TRBJ2-7
size: .

CDR3: ATSSPEGQGINTIY
V: TRBV15
D: .
J: TRBJ1-3
size: .

CDR3: ASESGGGSEQY
V: TRBV30
D: TRBD2
J: TRBJ2-7
size: .

CDR3: ASSQDSGGNTEAF
V: TRBV3-1/TRBV3-2
D: TRBD1
J: TRBJ1-1
size: .